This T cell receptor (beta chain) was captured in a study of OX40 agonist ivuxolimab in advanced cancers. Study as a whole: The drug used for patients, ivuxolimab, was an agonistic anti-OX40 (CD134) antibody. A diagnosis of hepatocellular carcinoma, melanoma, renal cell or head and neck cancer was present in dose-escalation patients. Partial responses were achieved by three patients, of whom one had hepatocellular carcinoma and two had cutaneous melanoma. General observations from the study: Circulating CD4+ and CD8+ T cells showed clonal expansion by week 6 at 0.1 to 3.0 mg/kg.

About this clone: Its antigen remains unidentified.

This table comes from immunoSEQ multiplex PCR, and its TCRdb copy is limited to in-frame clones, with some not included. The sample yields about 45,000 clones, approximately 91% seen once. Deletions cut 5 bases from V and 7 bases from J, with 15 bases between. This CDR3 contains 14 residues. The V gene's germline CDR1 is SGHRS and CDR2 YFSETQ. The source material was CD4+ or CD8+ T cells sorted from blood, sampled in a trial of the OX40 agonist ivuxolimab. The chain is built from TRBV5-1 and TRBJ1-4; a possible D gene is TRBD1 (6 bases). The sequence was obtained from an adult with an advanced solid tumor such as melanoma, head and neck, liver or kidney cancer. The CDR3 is CASSLSGVPEKLFF. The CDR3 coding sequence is TGCGCCAGCAGTTTGTCAGGGGTCCCTGAAAAACTGTTTTTT.